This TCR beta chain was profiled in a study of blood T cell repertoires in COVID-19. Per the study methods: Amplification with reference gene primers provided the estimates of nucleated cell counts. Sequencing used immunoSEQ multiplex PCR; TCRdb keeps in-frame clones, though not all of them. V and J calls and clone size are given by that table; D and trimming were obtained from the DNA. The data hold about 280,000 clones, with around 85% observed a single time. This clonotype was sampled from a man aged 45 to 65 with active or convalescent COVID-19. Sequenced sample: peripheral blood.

The CDR3 nucleotides read TGTGCCAGCAGCTCAGGCGGGGTTCTTATGCCCCAGCATTTT. Encoded protein: CASSSGGVLMPQHF. This chain connects TRBV7-9 to TRBJ1-5; no clear D gene. Trimming pared 4 bases from V and 9 bases from J, leaving 16 bases between. The CDR3 has 14 residues. In germline, CDR1 is SEHNR, CDR2 FQNEAQ (reference sequence).